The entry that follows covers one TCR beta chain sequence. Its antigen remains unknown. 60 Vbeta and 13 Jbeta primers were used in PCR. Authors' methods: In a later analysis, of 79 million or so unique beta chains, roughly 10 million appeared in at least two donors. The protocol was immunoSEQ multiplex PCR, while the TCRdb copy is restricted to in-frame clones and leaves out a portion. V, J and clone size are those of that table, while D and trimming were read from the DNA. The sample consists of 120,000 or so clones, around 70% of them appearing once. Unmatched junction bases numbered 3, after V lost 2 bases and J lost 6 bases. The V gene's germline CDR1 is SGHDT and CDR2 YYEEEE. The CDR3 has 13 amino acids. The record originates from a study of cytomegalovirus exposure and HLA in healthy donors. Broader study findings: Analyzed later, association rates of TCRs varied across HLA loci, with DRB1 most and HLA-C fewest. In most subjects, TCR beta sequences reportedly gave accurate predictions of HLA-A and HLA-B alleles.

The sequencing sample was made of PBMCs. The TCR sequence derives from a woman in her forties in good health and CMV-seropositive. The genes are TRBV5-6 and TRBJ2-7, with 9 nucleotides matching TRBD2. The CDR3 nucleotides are TGTGCCAGCAGCTTCCCTAGCGGGGCCGAGCAGTACTTC. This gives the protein CASSFPSGAEQYF.